Listed below are T cell receptor beta chains from one sample, sequenced in a study of T cell changes during pregnancy in multiple sclerosis. Using immunoSEQ multiplex PCR, the repertoire was profiled, and TCRdb retains in-frame clones only, with some absent. The sample has about 47,000 clones, around 90% seen once. The sequencing used peripheral blood, collected in the first trimester of pregnancy. Every receptor here comes from a female donor with multiple sclerosis, enrolled in a pregnancy study. The CDR3 runs from the conserved cysteine through the conserved F or W. D genes are given only for firm matches. For some rows the clone size is stated as once, few or many, or as a class when expanded; others skip it.

V	D	size	J	DNA	CDR3
TRBV19	NA	NA	TRBJ2-6	TGTGCCAGTAATCGGGAGCGTGGGGCCAACGTCCTGACTTTC	CASNRERGANVLTF
TRBV6-6	TRBD2	NA	TRBJ2-1	TGTGCCAGCAGCCCCCCCTACGGGGGGGGTAATGAGCAGTTCTTC	CASSPPYGGGNEQFF
TRBV30	TRBD1	NA	TRBJ1-6	TGTGCCTGGAGTGTAGATGGGACAGGAAGATCACCCCTCCACTTT	CAWSVDGTGRSPLHF
TRBV7-2	NA	NA	TRBJ2-1	TGTGCCAGCAGCTTAGGGGGGGGGCATTTGTATCCGCAGTTCTTC	CASSLGGGHLYPQFF
TRBV6-1	NA	NA	TRBJ1-5	TGTGCCAGCAGTCGGAGGCCAGACGGGAATCAGCCCCAGCATTTT	CASSRRPDGNQPQHF
TRBV7-3	NA	NA	TRBJ1-3	TGTGCCAGCAGTTCGGACAGTTACTCTGGAAACACCATATATTTT	CASSSDSYSGNTIYF
TRBV7-9	NA	NA	TRBJ1-2	TGTGCCAGCAGCTTGGACTTCTATGGCTACACCTTC	CASSLDFYGYTF
TRBV27	TRBD2	NA	TRBJ2-3	TGTGCCAGCAGTTTAGTACAGGGACTAGCGGGGGGGCGAGAAGATACGCAGTATTTT	CASSLVQGLAGGREDTQYF
TRBV2	NA	NA	TRBJ1-3	TGTGCCAGCAGTGAAGCCCGCTCTGGAAACACCATATATTTT	CASSEARSGNTIYF
TRBV6-1	NA	NA	TRBJ1-3	TGTGCCAGCAGTGAAGATCCGGGGATCTCTGGAAACACCATATATTTT	CASSEDPGISGNTIYF
TRBV5-6	NA	NA	TRBJ1-6	TGTGCCAGCAGCCTGACTGGGGAGGTGTATAATTCACCCCTCCACTTT	CASSLTGEVYNSPLHF
TRBV18	NA	NA	TRBJ2-6	TGTGCCAGCTCACCAGTATTAGGGACACACTCCAGATCTGGGGCCAACGTCCTGACTTTC	CASSPVLGTHSRSGANVLTF
TRBV28	NA	NA	TRBJ1-2	TGTGCCAGCAGCTCCGGTACCATGAGGGATAGCAATGGCTACACCTTC	CASSSGTMRDSNGYTF
TRBV7-2	NA	NA	TRBJ2-2	TGTGCCAGCAGCAAGGACTCGAACACCGGGGAGCTGTTTTTT	CASSKDSNTGELFF
TRBV28	NA	NA	TRBJ1-2	TGTGCCAGCAGTTTTCGGTGGCAGGATGGCTACACCTTC	CASSFRWQDGYTF
TRBV6-5	NA	medium-sized	TRBJ2-2	TGTGCCAGCAGTCGCGGATGGAACACCGGGGAGCTGTTTTTT	CASSRGWNTGELFF
TRBV6-5	TRBD1	NA	TRBJ2-1	TGTGCCAGCAGCCCCAGGGGGTACCTTTACAATGAGCAGTTCTTC	CASSPRGYLYNEQFF
TRBV7-8	TRBD2	NA	TRBJ2-3	TGTGCCAGCAGCTTAGGGCAAGCGGGGGGGTTCGGAGATACGCAGTATTTT	CASSLGQAGGFGDTQYF
TRBV2	NA	NA	TRBJ2-5	TGTGCCAGCAAGGACATGCGGGGAGGAAAAGAGACCCAGTACTTC	CASKDMRGGKETQYF
TRBV7-9	NA	NA	TRBJ1-4	TGTGCCAGCAGCTTAAGCCAGGGGAATGAAAAACTGTTTTTT	CASSLSQGNEKLFF
TRBV7-2	NA	NA	TRBJ2-5	TGTGCCACCGGGGGAACTCGCGGGGAGACCCAGTACTTC	CATGGTRGETQYF
TRBV6-6	TRBD2	NA	TRBJ2-2	TGTGCCAGCAGCGCCCGGGGGGCCGGGGAGCTGTTTTTT	CASSARGAGELFF
TRBV11-2	NA	NA	TRBJ2-7	TGTGCCAGCAGCTGGAGTTTCTACTACGAGCAGTACTTC	CASSWSFYYEQYF
TRBV7-9	TRBD1	NA	TRBJ1-2	TGTGCCAGCCTTACCGAACAGGGGGCACGCTACACCTTC	CASLTEQGARYTF
TRBV9	TRBD1	NA	TRBJ2-7	TGTGCCAGCAGTGGTCCGGGACAGGGGGCTTCCTACGAGCAGTACTTC	CASSGPGQGASYEQYF
TRBV19	NA	NA	TRBJ1-5	TGTGCCAGTAGTATTATTGGGCTGTGGCAGCCCCAGCATTTT	CASSIIGLWQPQHF
TRBV9	TRBD2	NA	TRBJ2-3	TGTGCCAGCAGCGCAAACCTAGCGGGGGGCACAGATACGCAGTATTTT	CASSANLAGGTDTQYF
TRBV7-2	TRBD1	NA	TRBJ1-5	TGTGCCAGCAGCTGGACAGGGGGCAATCAGCCCCAGCATTTT	CASSWTGGNQPQHF
TRBV6-1	NA	NA	TRBJ1-4	TGTGCCAGCAGTGAAGGGGACACGACTAATGAAAAACTGTTTTTT	CASSEGDTTNEKLFF
TRBV7-9	NA	NA	TRBJ2-3	TGTGCCAGCAGCTCCCCCCTATCGGGTACGCAGTATTTT	CASSSPLSGTQYF
TRBV7-2	TRBD1	NA	TRBJ2-7	TGTGCCAGCAGTTATATGGGACAGGGGGCGGGCGAGCAGTACTTC	CASSYMGQGAGEQYF
TRBV4-1	NA	once	TRBJ1-4	TGCGCCACCGTGGGGGCGTCGGATGAAAAACTGTTTTTT	CATVGASDEKLFF
TRBV7-2	NA	NA	TRBJ2-7	TGTGCCAGCAGCTTATCGGGGGTTGGCTCCTACGAGCAGTACTTC	CASSLSGVGSYEQYF
TRBV6-1	NA	NA	TRBJ2-7	TGTGCCAGCAGTGTAAGGGACATGACGAACTACGAGCAGTACTTC	CASSVRDMTNYEQYF
TRBV7-3	NA	NA	TRBJ1-4	TGTGCCAGCAGCTTACATCAGGGGCTTTGGCCAGGTTTT	CASSLHQGLWPGF
TRBV6-5	NA	NA	TRBJ1-2	TGTGCCAGCAGCGGCAGGAACGTCTATGGCTACACCTTC	CASSGRNVYGYTF
TRBV10-2	TRBD2	once	TRBJ2-7	TGCGCCAGCAGGCCCTCTGGGAGGGGCGTCTACGAGCAGTACTTC	CASRPSGRGVYEQYF
TRBV7-3	TRBD2	NA	TRBJ2-1	TGTGCCAGCAGCCCCGAGGGTAGCGGGGCCTACAATGAGCAGTTCTTC	CASSPEGSGAYNEQFF
TRBV9	TRBD2	NA	TRBJ2-2	TGTGCCAGCAGCCCCCGACTAGCCCCCGGGGAGCTGTTTTTT	CASSPRLAPGELFF
TRBV5-4	TRBD2	NA	TRBJ2-3	TGTGCCAGCAGCCGCGGGGGGACTAGCTACACAGATACGCAGTATTTT	CASSRGGTSYTDTQYF
TRBV7-8	NA	NA	TRBJ1-2	TGTGCCAGCAGCTCAGCGGAGGCTAACTATGGCTACACCTTC	CASSSAEANYGYTF
TRBV11-2	NA	NA	TRBJ1-1	TGTGCCAGCAGCTTAGGTGTCAGGGTGAACACTGAAGCTTTCTTT	CASSLGVRVNTEAFF
TRBV18	NA	few	TRBJ1-1	TGTGCCAGCTCCCCTGGACGGGGTTCCGTGAACACTGAAGCTTTCTTT	CASSPGRGSVNTEAFF
TRBV19	NA	NA	TRBJ2-1	TGTGCCAGTAGTCGACTACAGGGATACTACAATGAGCAGTTCTTC	CASSRLQGYYNEQFF
TRBV10-3	TRBD2	NA	TRBJ2-7	TGTGCCACTCTAGCGGGGGGGAACTCCTACGAGCAGTACTTC	CATLAGGNSYEQYF